This T cell receptor beta chain was profiled in a study of vaccination effects on CD4 cells after COVID-19. Prior to sequencing, the ViraFEST assay stimulated PBMC with viral peptide pools, which expanded the antigen-specific CD4+ T cells. The authors isolated CD4+ T cells after roughly 10 days of culture. Participants completed two doses of the BNT162b2 or mRNA-1273 vaccine. General study results and limits: Substantial clonal contraction characterized both infection- and vaccine-induced clones late after vaccination.

Clones were sequenced by immunoSEQ multiplex PCR, and TCRdb holds only the in-frame ones, with some missing. The table shows about 46,000 clones, with nearly 75% occurring only once. Regarding this clone: Its antigen is still unknown.

The TCR sequence derives from a human donor who received a COVID-19 vaccine. The sequences come from CD4+ T cells from PBMCs cultured with HCoV-OC43 spike peptides, collected after COVID-19 vaccination. Subset indicated: HCoV-OC43 spike overlapping peptide pool stimulation.

In DNA form, the CDR3 reads TGTGCCAGCACCCTCTCCCAACTCGAGACCCAGTACTTC. Protein product: CASTLSQLETQYF. This chain joins TRBV7-2 and TRBJ2-5; D unresolved. The V gene's germline CDR1 is SGHTA and CDR2 FQGNSA. CDR3 length equals 13 residues. Trimming pared 7 bases from V and 5 bases from J, leaving 14 bases between.